The entry below gives a single T cell receptor beta chain sequence along with its context. Measured with immunoSEQ multiplex PCR; TCRdb has only the in-frame clones, and not every one. There are under 400,000 clones in the sample; around 87% occur only once, and about 9.4% lies in the top ten. The data were obtained in a study of blood T cell repertoires in COVID-19. Germline loops: CDR1 SGHVS, CDR2 FQNEAQ. Trimming stripped 5 bases from V and 6 bases from J, with 20 bases between. This CDR3 comprises 16 residues. This chain joins TRBV7-8 and TRBJ1-5; D may be TRBD1 (6 bases). Sequenced material: peripheral blood. The sequence derives from a woman aged 25 to 39 with COVID-19, enrolled during active disease. CDR3 protein: CASSEGALGALQPQHF. The CDR3 bases are TGTGCCAGCAGCGAGGGAGCGTTGGGGGCACTTCAGCCCCAGCATTTT. Together with reference TRBV7-8 and TRBJ1-5, the CDR3 gives the full variable domain: GAGVSQSPRYKVAKRGQDVALRCDPISGHVSLFWYQQALGQGPEFLTYFQNEAQLDKSGLPSDRFFAERPEGSVSTLKIQRTQQEDSAVYLCASSEGALGALQPQHFGDGTRLSIL.